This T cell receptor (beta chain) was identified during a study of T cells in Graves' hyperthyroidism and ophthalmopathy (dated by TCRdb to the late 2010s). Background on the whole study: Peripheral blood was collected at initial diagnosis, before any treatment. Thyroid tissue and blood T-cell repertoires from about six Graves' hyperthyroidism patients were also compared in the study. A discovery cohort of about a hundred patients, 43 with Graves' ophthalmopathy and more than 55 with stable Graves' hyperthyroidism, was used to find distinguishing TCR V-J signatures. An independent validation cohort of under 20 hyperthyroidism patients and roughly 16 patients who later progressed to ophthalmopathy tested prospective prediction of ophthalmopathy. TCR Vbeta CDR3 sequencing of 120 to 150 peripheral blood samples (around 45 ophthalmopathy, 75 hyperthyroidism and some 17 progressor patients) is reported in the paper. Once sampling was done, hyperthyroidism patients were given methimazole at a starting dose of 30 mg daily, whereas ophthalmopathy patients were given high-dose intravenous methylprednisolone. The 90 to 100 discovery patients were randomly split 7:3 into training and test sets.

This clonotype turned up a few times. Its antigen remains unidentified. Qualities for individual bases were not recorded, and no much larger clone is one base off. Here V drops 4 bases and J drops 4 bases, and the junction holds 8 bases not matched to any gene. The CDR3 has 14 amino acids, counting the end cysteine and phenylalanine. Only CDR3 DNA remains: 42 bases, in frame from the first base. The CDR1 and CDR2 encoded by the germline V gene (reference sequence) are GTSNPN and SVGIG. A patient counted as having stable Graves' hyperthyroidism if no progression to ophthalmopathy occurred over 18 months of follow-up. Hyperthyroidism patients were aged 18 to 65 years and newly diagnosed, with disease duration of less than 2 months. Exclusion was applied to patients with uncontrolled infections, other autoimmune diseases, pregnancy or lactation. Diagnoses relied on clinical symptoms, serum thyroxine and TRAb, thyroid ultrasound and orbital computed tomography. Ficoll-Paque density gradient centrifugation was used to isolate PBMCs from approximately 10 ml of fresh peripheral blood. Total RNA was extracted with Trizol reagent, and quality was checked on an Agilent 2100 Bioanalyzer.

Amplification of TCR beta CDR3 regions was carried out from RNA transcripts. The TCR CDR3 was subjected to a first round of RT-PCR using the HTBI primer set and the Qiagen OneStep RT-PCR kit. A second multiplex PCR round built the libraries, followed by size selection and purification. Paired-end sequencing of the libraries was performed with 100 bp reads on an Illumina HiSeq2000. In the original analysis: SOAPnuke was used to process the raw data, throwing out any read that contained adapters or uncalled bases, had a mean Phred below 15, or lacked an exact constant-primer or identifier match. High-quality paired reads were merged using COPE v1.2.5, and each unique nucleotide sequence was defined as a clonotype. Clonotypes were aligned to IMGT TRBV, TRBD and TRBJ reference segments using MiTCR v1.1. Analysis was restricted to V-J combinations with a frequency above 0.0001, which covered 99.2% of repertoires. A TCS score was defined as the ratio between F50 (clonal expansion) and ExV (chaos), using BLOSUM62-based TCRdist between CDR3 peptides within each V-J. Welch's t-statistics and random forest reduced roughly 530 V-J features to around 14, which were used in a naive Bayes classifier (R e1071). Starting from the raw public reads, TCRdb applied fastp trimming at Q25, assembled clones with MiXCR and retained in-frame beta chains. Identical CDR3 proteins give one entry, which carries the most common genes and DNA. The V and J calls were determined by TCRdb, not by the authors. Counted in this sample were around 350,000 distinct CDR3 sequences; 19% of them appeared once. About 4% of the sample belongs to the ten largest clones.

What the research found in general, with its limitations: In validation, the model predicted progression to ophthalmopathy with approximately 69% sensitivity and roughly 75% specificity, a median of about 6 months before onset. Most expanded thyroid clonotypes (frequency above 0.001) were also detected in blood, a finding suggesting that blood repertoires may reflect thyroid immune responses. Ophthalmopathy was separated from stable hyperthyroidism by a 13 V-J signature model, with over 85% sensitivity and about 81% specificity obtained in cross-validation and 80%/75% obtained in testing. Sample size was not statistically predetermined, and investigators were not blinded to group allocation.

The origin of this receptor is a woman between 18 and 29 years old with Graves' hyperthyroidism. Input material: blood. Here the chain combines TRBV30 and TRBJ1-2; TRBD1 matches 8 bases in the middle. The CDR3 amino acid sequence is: CAWTTGGTSYGYTF. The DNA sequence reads TGTGCCTGGACTACAGGGGGGACTAGCTATGGCTACACCTTC.